This T cell receptor beta chain was sequenced during a study of blood T cell repertoires in COVID-19. Turning to the study itself: PBMCs, B-cell-depleted T cells, or T cells provided the cDNA or gDNA that made up the material.

Germline V lookup: CDR1 LGHDT, CDR2 YNNKEL (reference sequence). V lost 5 bases to trimming and J lost 3 bases, with 11 bases between them. The length of the CDR3 is 14 residues. How the authors handled the data: The assay estimated nucleated cells by amplifying reference gene primers. Profiling relied on immunoSEQ multiplex PCR, and the TCRdb table lists in-frame clones only, not all of them. V, J and clone size reflect that table, while D and trimming were determined from the DNA. The table records 160,000 or so clones, about 83% of them present only once. The chain employs TRBV3-1 (or the pseudogene TRBV3-2) and TRBJ1-5, with no clear D. This TCR came from a woman older than 75 with acute or convalescent COVID-19. Input material: peripheral blood. The CDR3 nucleotides are TGTGCCAGCAGCGAGCGTGGTTTCAATCAGCCCCAGCATTTT. As protein: CASSERGFNQPQHF.